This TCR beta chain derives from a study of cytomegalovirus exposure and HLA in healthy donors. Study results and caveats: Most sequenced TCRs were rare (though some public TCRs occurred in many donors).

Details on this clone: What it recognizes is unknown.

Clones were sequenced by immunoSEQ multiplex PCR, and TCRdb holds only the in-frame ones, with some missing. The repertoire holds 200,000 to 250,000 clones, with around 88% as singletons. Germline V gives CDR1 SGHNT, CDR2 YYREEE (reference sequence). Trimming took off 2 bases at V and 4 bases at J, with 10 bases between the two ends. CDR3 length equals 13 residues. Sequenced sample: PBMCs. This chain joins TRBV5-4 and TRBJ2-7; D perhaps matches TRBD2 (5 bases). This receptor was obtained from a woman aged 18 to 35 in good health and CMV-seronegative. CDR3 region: CASSFAEGYEQYF. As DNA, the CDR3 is TGTGCCAGCAGCTTCGCCGAGGGATACGAGCAGTACTTC.